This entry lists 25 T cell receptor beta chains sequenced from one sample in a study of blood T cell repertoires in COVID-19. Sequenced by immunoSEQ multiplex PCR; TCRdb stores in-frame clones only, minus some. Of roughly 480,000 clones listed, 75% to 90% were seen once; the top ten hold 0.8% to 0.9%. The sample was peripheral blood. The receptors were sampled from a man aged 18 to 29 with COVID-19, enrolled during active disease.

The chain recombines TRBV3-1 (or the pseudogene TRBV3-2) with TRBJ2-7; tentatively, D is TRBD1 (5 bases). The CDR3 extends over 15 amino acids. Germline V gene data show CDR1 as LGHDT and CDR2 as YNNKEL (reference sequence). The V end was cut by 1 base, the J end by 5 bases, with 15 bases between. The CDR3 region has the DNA TGTGCCAGCAGCCAAGCTCAGGGTCTCAACGACGAGCAGTACTTC. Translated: CASSQAQGLNDEQYF.

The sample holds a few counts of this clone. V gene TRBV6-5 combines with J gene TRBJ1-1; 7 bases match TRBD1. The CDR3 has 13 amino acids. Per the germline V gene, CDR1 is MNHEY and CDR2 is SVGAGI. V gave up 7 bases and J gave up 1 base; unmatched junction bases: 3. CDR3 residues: CASTGTANTEAFF. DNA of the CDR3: TGTGCCAGCACCGGGACAGCGAACACTGAAGCTTTCTTT.

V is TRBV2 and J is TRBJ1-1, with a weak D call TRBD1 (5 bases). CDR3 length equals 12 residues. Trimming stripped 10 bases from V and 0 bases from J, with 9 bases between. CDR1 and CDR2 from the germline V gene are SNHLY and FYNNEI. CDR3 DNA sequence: TGTGCCACCCGACAGTTGAACACTGAAGCTTTCTTT. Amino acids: CATRQLNTEAFF.

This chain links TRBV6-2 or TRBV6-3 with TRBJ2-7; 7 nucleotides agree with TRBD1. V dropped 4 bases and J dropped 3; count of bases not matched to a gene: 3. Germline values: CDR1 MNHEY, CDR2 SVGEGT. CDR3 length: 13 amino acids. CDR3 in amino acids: CASSSGTVYEQYF. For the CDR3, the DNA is TGTGCCAGCAGTTCAGGGACAGTCTACGAGCAGTACTTC.

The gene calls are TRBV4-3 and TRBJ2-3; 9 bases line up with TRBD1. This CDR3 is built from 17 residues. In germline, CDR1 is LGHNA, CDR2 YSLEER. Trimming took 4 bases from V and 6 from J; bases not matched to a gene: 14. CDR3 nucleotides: TGCGCCAGCAGCCTGGATAGGACAGGGGCGGGAGCGGATACGCAGTATTTT. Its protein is CASSLDRTGAGADTQYF.

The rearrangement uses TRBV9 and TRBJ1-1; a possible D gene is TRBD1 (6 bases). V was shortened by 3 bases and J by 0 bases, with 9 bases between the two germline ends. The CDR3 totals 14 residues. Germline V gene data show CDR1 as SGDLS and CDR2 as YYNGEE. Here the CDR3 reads CASSGQVMNTEAFF. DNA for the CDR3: TGTGCCAGCAGCGGACAGGTCATGAACACTGAAGCTTTCTTT.

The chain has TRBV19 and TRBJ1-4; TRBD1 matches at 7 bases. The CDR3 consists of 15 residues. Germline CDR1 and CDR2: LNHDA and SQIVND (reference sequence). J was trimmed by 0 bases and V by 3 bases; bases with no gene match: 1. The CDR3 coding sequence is TGTGCCAGTAGTATGGGGACAGCAACTAATGAAAAACTGTTTTTT. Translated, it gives CASSMGTATNEKLFF.

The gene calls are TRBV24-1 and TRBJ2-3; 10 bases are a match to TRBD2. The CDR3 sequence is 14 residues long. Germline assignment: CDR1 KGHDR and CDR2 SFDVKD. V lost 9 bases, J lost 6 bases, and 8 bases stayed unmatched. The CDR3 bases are TGTGCCACCGCTACTAGCGGGACGGGCGATACGCAGTATTTT. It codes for CATATSGTGDTQYF.

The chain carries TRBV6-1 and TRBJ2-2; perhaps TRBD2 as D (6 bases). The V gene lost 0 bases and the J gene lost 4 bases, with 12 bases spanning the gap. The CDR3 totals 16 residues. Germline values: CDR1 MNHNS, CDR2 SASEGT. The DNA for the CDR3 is TGTGCCAGCAGTGAAGCCGGGGGACGGGGCACCGGGGAGCTGTTTTTT. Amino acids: CASSEAGGRGTGELFF.

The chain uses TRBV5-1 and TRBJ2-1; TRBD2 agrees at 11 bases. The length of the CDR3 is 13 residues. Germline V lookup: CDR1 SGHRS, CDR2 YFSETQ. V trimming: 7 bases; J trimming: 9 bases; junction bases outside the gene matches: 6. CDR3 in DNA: TGCGCCAGCCAGTTAGCGGGGGGGTCTGAGCAGTTCTTC. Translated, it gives CASQLAGGSEQFF.

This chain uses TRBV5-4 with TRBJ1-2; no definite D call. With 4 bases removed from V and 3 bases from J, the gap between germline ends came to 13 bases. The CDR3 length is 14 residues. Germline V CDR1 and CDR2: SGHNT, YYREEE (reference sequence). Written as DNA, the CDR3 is TGTGCCAGCAGCGACCGGGTCGGGGACTATGGCTACACCTTC. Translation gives CASSDRVGDYGYTF.

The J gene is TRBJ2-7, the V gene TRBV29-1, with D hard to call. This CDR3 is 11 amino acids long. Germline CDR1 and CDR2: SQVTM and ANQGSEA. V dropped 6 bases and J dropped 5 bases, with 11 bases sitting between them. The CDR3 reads CSVARRDEQYF. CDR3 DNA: TGCAGCGTCGCCCGCCGGGACGAGCAGTACTTC.

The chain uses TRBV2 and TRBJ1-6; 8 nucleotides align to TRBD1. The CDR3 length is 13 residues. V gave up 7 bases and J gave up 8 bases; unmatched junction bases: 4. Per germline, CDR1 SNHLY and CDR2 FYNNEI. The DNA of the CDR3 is TGTGCCAGCATCGGACAGGGAGATTCACCCCTCCACTTT. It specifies CASIGQGDSPLHF. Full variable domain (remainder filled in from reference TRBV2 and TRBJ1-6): EPEVTQTPSHQVTQMGQEVILRCVPISNHLYFYWYRQILGQKVEFLVSFYNNEISEKSEIFDDQFSVERPDGSNFTLKIRSTKLEDSAMYFCASIGQGDSPLHFGNGTRLTVT.

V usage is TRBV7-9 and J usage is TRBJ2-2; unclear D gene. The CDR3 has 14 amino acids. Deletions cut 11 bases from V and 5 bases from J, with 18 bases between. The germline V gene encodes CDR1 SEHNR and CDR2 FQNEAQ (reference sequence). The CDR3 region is CAVNVLVRTGELFF. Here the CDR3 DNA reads TGTGCCGTTAATGTCCTAGTGAGAACCGGGGAGCTGTTTTTT.

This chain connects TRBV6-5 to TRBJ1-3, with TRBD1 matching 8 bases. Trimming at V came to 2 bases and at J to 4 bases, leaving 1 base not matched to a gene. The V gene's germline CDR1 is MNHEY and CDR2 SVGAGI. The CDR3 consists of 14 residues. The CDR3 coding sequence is TGTGCCAGCAGTTACGACAGGGGAGGAAACACCATATATTTT. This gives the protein CASSYDRGGNTIYF.

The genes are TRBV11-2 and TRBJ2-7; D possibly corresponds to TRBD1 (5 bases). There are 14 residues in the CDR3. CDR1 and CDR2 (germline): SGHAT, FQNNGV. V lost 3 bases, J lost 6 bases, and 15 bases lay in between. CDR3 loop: CASSFTARVPEQYF. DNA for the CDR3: TGTGCCAGCAGCTTTACTGCCAGGGTCCCCGAGCAGTACTTC.

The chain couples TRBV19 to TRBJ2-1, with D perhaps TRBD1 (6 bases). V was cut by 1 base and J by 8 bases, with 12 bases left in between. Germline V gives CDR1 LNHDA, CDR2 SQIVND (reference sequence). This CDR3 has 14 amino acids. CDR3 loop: CASSIGPTGDEQFF. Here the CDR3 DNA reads TGTGCCAGTAGTATAGGACCGACAGGAGATGAGCAGTTCTTC. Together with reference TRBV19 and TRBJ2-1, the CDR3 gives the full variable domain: DGGITQSPKYLFRKEGQNVTLSCEQNLNHDAMYWYRQDPGQGLRLIYYSQIVNDFQKGDIAEGYSVSREKKESFPLTVTSAQKNPTAFYLCASSIGPTGDEQFFGPGTRLTVL.

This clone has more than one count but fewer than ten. This chain's CDR3 is CASSVVSDTNTGELFF. The CDR3 DNA sequence: TGTGCCAGCAGCGTGGTCTCAGACACTAACACCGGGGAGCTGTTTTTT. This chain uses TRBV9 with TRBJ2-2; D is uncertain. Germline values: CDR1 SGDLS, CDR2 YYNGEE. CDR3 length: 16 residues. Trimming took off 2 bases at V and 2 bases at J, with 13 bases between the two ends. The entire variable domain, with the rest obtained from reference TRBV9 and TRBJ2-2, is as follows: DSGVTQTPKHLITATGQRVTLRCSPRSGDLSVYWYQQSLDQGLQFLIQYYNGEERAKGNILERFSAQQFPDLHSELNLSSLELGDSALYFCASSVVSDTNTGELFFGEGSRLTVL.

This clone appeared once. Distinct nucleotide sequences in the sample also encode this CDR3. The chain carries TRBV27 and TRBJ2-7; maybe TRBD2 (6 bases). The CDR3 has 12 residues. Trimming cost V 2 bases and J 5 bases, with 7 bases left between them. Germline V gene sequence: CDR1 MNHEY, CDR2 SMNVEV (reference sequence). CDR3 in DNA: TGTGCCAGCAGTTTACGCGGGAACGAGCAGTACTTC. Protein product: CASSLRGNEQYF.

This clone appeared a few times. The CDR3 loop is CASSPQQGRQPQHF. CDR3 in DNA: TGTGCCAGCTCACCACAGCAGGGAAGGCAGCCCCAGCATTTT. The chain is built from TRBV18 and TRBJ1-5, with D maybe TRBD1 (5 bases). Trimming removed 1 base from V and 7 bases from J, with 11 bases in between. This CDR3 has 14 amino acids. Germline V gives CDR1 KGHSH, CDR2 LQKENI.

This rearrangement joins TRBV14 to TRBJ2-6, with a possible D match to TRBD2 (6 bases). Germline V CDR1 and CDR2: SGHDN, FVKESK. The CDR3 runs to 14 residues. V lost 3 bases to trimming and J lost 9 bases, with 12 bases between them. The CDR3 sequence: CASSHGGEGNVLTF. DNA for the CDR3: TGTGCCAGCAGCCACGGCGGGGAAGGCAACGTCCTGACTTTC.

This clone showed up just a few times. This CDR3 reads CASSRPTGKTEAFF. The CDR3 nucleotides read TGTGCCAGCAGCAGACCGACAGGGAAAACTGAAGCTTTCTTT. The chain is built from TRBV5-4 and TRBJ1-1; 7 nucleotides agree with TRBD1. CDR1 is SGHNT, CDR2 YYREEE, per germline (reference sequence). V lost 4 bases and J lost 5; bases outside the gene matches: 8. The CDR3 has 14 amino acids.

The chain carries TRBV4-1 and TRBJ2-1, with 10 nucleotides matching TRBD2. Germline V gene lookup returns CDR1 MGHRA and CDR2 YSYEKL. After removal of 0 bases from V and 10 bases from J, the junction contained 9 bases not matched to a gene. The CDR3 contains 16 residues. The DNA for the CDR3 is TGCGCCAGCAGCCAAGACTGGCTAGCGGGAGTAGGGGAGCAGTTCTTC. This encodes CASSQDWLAGVGEQFF.

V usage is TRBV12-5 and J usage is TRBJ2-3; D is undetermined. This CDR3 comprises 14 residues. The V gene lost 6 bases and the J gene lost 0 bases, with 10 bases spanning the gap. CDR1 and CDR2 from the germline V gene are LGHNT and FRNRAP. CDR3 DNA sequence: TGTGCTAGTGGCCGTAGTCGTAGCACAGATACGCAGTATTTT. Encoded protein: CASGRSRSTDTQYF.

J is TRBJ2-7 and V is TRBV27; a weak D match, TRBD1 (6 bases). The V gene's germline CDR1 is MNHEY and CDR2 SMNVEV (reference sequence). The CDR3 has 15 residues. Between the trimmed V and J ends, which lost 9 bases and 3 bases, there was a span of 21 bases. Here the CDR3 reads CASRWRGGFIYEQYF. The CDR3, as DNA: TGTGCCAGTAGGTGGCGAGGGGGATTCATCTACGAGCAGTACTTC.